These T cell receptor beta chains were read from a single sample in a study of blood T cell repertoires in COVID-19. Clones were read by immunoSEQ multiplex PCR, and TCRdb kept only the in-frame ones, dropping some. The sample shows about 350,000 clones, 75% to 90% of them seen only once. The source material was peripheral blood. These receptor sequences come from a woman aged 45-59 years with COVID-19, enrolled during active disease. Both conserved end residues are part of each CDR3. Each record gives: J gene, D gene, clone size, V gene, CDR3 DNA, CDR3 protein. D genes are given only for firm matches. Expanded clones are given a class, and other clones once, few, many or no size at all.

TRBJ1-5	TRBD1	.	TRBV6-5	TGTGCCAGCAGTCCCGATGACAGGGACAATCAGCCCCAGCATTTT	CASSPDDRDNQPQHF
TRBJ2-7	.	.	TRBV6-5	TGTGCCAGCAGAGATGACAGAGGCTACGAGCAGTACTTC	CASRDDRGYEQYF
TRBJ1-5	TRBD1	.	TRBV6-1	TGTGCCAGCAGTGAGACAGGGCAAAATCAGCCCCAGCATTTT	CASSETGQNQPQHF
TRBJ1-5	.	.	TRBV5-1	TGCGCCAGCAGCCTCCCTCGGGGGGGCGAAGGCAATCAGCCCCAGCATTTT	CASSLPRGGEGNQPQHF
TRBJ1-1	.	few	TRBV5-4	TGTGCCAGCAGTATGAACACTGAAGCTTTCTTT	CASSMNTEAFF
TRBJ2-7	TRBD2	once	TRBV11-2	TGTGCCAGCAGCTGGATAAGCGGGGAAACCTACGAGCAGTACTTC	CASSWISGETYEQYF
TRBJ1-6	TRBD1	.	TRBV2	TGTGCCAGCACCCTTTCGACAGGGTCCCTCCACTTT	CASTLSTGSLHF
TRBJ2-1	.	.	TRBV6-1	TGTGCCAGCAGTGAAATGTCCCTTTACCTAAGCAACTACAATGAGCAGTTCTTC	CASSEMSLYLSNYNEQFF
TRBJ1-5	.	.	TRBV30	TGTGCCTGGAGTGGGGGGCCTGATCGGCCCCAGCATTTT	CAWSGGPDRPQHF
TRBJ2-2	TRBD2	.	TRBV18	TGTGCCAGCTCACCACTCGGTCTAGCGGGAGTTTCGGGCGGGGAGCTGTTTTTT	CASSPLGLAGVSGGELFF
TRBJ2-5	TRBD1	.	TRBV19	TGTGCCAGTAGTATTGGGACAGGGGAGGAGACCCAGTACTTC	CASSIGTGEETQYF
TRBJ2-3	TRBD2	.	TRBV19	TGTGCCACCTCGACGGCTAGCGGAAGCACAGATACGCAGTATTTT	CATSTASGSTDTQYF
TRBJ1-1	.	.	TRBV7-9	TGTGCCAGCAGCCGGGGGGACCCAGGGGCTTTCTTT	CASSRGDPGAFF
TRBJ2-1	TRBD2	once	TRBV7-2	TGTGCCAGCAGGCTTTCCGGTACTAGCGGAAATGAGCAGTTCTTC	CASRLSGTSGNEQFF
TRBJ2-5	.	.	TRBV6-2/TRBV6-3	TGTGCCAGCAGTTACTCCCGGGGGAGCACCCAAGAGACCCAGTACTTC	CASSYSRGSTQETQYF
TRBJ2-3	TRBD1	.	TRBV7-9	TGTGCCAGCAGCCTAGGGACAGGGAGCACAGATACGCAGTATTTT	CASSLGTGSTDTQYF
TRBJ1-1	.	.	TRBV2	TGTGCCAGCAGCATTTCAACTGAAGCTTTCTTT	CASSISTEAFF
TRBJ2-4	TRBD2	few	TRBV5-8	TGTGCCAGCAGCTTGCGAGGGTCGGGAGGTCAACATCAGTACTTC	CASSLRGSGGQHQYF
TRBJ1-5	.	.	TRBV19	TGTGCCAGTAGGCCGCTTTTCGGGGAGGGTTATAGCAATCAGCCCCAGCATTTT	CASRPLFGEGYSNQPQHF
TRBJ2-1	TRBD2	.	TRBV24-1	TGTGCCACCCAGAGAACCCCCGGGACTAGCGGGAGACCGGATATAGTCAATGAGCAGTTCTTC	CATQRTPGTSGRPDIVNEQFF
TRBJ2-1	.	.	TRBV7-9	TGTGCCAGCAGCTCGTCCGACAATGAGCAGTTCTTC	CASSSSDNEQFF
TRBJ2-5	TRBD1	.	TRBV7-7	TGTGCTAGCGGCGCCGGGACAGGGAAACAAGAGACCCAGTACTTC	CASGAGTGKQETQYF
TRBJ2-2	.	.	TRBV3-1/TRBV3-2	TGTGCCAGCAGCCAAGTTGCGGGAATTGCGAACACCGGGGAGCTGTTTTTT	CASSQVAGIANTGELFF
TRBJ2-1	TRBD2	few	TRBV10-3	TGTGCCATCAGTGAGTCGTTTTGGGAGGGTTTGAATGAGCAGTTCTTC	CAISESFWEGLNEQFF
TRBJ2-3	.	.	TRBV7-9	TGTGCCAGCAGCTTCCCGCGGGGTCGGGAGCCTAGCACAGATACGCAGTATTTT	CASSFPRGREPSTDTQYF
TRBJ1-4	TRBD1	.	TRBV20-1	TGCAGTGCTAGTAGGCGACAGGGGACTAATGAAAAACTGTTTTTT	CSASRRQGTNEKLFF
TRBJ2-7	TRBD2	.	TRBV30	TGTGCCTGGAGTGTAGTGTCTCTAGCGGGGTCCTACGAGCAGTACTTC	CAWSVVSLAGSYEQYF
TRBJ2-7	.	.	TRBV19	TGTGCCAGTAGTTCCGTGCCCGGGGGTCACTACGAGCAGTACTTC	CASSSVPGGHYEQYF
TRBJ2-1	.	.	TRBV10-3	TGTGCCATCAATAGCGACGTCCACAATGAGCAGTTCTTC	CAINSDVHNEQFF
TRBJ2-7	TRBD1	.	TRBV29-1	TGCAGCGTTGATGGGACAGGGTCCTACGAGCAGTACTTC	CSVDGTGSYEQYF
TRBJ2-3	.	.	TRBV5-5	TGTGCCAGCAGCTCCAGGCTTATTCGCACAGATACGCAGTATTTT	CASSSRLIRTDTQYF
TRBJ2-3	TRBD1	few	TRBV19	TGTGCCACCAAGGACAGGCGTCCTAGCACAGATACGCAGTATTTT	CATKDRRPSTDTQYF
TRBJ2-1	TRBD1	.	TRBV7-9	TGTGCCAGCAGCTACAGGGACAGGCTAGGAGGTGAGCAGTTCTTC	CASSYRDRLGGEQFF
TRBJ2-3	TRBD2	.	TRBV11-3	TGTGCCAGCAGCTTAGGTAGCGGGAGCCCAGATACGCAGTATTTT	CASSLGSGSPDTQYF
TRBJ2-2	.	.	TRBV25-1	TGTGCCAGCAGCCGCAGGGGCTTCACCGGGGAGCTGTTTTTT	CASSRRGFTGELFF
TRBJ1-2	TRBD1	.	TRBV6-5	TGTGCCAGCAGTACAGGGGGGGATAACTATGGCTACACCTTC	CASSTGGDNYGYTF
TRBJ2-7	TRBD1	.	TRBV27	TGTGCCAGCCATGGACAGGGCCACGAGCAGTACTTC	CASHGQGHEQYF
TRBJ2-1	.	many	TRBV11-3	TGTGCCAGCTTGGCCCAGACTTACAATGAGCAGTTCTTC	CASLAQTYNEQFF
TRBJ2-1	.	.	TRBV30	TGTGCCTGGAGTGTTAGAAGCGGTCTTAGAGGGTATGAGCAGTTCTTC	CAWSVRSGLRGYEQFF
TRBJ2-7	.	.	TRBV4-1	TGCGCCAGCAGCCAAACAGGGAGCTACGAGCAGTACTTC	CASSQTGSYEQYF
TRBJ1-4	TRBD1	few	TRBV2	TGTGCCAGCAGTCCGGGACAGGGGAGTGAAAAACTGTTTTTT	CASSPGQGSEKLFF
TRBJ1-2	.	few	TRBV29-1	TGCAGCGCCCCGGGGTTAAGAGGGGGCTACACCTTC	CSAPGLRGGYTF
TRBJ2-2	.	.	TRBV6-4	TGTGCCAGCAGTGACTCGGCAGGGTTGGACACCGGGGAGCTGTTTTTT	CASSDSAGLDTGELFF
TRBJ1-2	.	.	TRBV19	TGTGCCAGTAGGTTCTGGGAGCCGATGAGATATGGCTACACCTTC	CASRFWEPMRYGYTF
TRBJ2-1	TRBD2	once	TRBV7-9	TGTGCCAGCAGCTTACTCTCCGGACTAGCGGGAGAGGGACAGTTCTTC	CASSLLSGLAGEGQFF
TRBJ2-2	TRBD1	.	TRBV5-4	TGTGCCAGCAGCTTGCCCAGACAGGGTAACGGGGAGCTGTTTTTT	CASSLPRQGNGELFF
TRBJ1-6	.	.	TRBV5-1	TGCGCCAGCAGCTCGGGAACGGGACACCCGAATTCACCCCTCCACTTT	CASSSGTGHPNSPLHF
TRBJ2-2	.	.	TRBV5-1	TGCGCCAGCAGCTTGGAACTCAGGTTCACCGGGGAGCTGTTTTTT	CASSLELRFTGELFF
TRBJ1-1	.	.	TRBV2	TGTGCCAGCAGGCCAGGGAAAATGAACACTGAAGCTTTCTTT	CASRPGKMNTEAFF
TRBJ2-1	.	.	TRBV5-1	TGCGCCAGCAGCTTGCAGGCGATCGGCAAGCAGTTCTTC	CASSLQAIGKQFF
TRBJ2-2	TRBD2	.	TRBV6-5	TGTGCCAGCAGTTACTTCCGAGCGGGAGGGCCCGGGGAGCTGTTTTTT	CASSYFRAGGPGELFF
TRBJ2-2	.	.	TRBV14	TGTGCCAGCAGCCCTGGACTCCCCGCCGGGGAGCTGTTTTTT	CASSPGLPAGELFF
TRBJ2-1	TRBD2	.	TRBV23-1	TGCGCCAGCAGTCAATTCCACTCGGGACTAGCGGGAGAATCGGGACGCAATGAGCAGTTCTTC	CASSQFHSGLAGESGRNEQFF
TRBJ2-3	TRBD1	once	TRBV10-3	TGTGCCATCAGTGAACAGGGGAATCGGCAGGCCCCGCAGTATTTT	CAISEQGNRQAPQYF
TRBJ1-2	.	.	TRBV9	TGTGCCAGCAGCGTAGCTACCGGGCAGGGGATCGGTGGCTACACCTTC	CASSVATGQGIGGYTF
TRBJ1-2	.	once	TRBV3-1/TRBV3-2	TGTGCCAGCAGCCTTAAGGGAGGGACCTGGGGCTACACCTTC	CASSLKGGTWGYTF
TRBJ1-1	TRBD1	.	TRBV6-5	TGTGCCACCAGGGGGGGGGCGAAAAACACTGAAGCTTTCTTT	CATRGGAKNTEAFF
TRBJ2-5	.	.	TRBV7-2	TGTGCCAGCAGCAGAACAGGGATGGAGACCCAGTACTTC	CASSRTGMETQYF
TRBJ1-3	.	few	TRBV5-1	TGCGCCAGCAGCCGCAGAACAGGGAGAGACGGAAACACCATATATTTT	CASSRRTGRDGNTIYF
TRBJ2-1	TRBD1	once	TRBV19	TGTGCCAGTAGTGGTTACAGGGGGCCGAACTCCTACAATGAGCAGTTCTTC	CASSGYRGPNSYNEQFF